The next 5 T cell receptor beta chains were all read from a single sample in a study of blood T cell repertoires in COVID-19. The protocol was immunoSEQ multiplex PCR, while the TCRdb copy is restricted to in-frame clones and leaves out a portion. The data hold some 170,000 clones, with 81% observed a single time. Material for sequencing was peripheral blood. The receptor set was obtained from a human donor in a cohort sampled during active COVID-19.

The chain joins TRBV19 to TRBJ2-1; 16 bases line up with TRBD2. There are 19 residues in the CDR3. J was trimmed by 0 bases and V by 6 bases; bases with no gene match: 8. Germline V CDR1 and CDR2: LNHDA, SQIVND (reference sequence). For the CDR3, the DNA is TGTGCCAGTAGAAACTCGGGACTAGCGGGAGGGAGCTCCTACAATGAGCAGTTCTTC. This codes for CASRNSGLAGGSSYNEQFF. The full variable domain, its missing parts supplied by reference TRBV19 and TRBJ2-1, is DGGITQSPKYLFRKEGQNVTLSCEQNLNHDAMYWYRQDPGQGLRLIYYSQIVNDFQKGDIAEGYSVSREKKESFPLTVTSAQKNPTAFYLCASRNSGLAGGSSYNEQFFGPGTRLTVL.

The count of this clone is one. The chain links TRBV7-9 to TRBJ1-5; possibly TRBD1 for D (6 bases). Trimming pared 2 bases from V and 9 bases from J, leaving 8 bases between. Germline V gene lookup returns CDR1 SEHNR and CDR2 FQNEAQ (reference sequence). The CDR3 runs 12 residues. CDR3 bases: TGTGCCAGCAGCTTAATCAGGGGGCCCCAGCATTTT. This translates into CASSLIRGPQHF.

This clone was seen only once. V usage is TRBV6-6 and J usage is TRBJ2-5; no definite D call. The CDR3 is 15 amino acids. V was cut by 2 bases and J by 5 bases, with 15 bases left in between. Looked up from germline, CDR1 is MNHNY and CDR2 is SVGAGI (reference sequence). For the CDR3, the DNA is TGTGCCAGCAGTTACGGTCGTTCTATATCGGAGACCCAGTACTTC. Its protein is CASSYGRSISETQYF.

CDR3 residues: CASSPKRLADDNEQFF. CDR3 nucleotide sequence: TGTGCCAGCAGCCCCAAGAGGCTAGCGGATGACAATGAGCAGTTCTTC. The chain employs TRBV7-9 and TRBJ2-1; TRBD2 aligns across 7 bases. CDR1 SEHNR and CDR2 FQNEAQ come from the germline V gene (reference sequence). V shed 5 bases, J shed 5 bases, and the junction held 12 bases outside the gene matches. This CDR3 contains 16 residues.

This CDR3 is CASSGQGTGELFF. CDR3 DNA: TGTGCCAGCAGCGGACAGGGGACCGGGGAGCTGTTTTTT. The genes are TRBV3-1 (or the pseudogene TRBV3-2) and TRBJ2-2, with 9 bases fitting TRBD1. The CDR3 runs to 13 residues. From germline, CDR1 is LGHDT and CDR2 YNNKEL (reference sequence). V was pared by 5 bases and J by 5 bases, with 0 bases of the junction left unmatched.